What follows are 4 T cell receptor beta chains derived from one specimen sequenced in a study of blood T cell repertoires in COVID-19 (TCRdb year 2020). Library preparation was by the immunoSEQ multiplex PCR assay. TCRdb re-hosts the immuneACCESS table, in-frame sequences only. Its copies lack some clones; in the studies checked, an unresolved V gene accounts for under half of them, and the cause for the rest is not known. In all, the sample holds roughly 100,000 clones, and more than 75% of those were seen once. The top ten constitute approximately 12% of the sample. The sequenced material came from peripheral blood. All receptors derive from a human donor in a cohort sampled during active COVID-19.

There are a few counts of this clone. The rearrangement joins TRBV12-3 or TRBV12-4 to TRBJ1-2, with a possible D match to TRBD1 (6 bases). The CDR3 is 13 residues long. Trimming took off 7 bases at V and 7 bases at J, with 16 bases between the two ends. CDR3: CASNPGGRRGYTF. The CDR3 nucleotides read TGTGCCAGCAATCCTGGGGGCAGGCGTGGCTACACCTTC.

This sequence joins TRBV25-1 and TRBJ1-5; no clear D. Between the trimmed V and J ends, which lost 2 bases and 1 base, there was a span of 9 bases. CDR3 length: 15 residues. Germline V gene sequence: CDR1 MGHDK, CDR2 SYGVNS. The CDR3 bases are TGTGCCAGCAGTGAACCAGGCGGGAGCAATCAGCCCCAGCATTTT. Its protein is CASSEPGGSNQPQHF.

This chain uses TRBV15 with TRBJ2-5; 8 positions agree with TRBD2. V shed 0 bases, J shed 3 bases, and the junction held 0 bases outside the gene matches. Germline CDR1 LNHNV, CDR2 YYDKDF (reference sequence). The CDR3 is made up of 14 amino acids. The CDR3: CATSRELAEETQYF. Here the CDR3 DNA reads TGTGCCACCAGCAGAGAACTAGCGGAAGAGACCCAGTACTTC.

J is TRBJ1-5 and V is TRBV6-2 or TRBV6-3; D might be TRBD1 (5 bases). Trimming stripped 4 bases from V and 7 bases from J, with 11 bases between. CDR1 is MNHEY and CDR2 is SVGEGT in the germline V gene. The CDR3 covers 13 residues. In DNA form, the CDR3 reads TGTGCCAGCAGTTTAGGGGTCCGGCAGCCCCAGCATTTT. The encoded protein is CASSLGVRQPQHF.